The present T cell receptor (beta chain) was sequenced within a study of T-cell reconstitution after alpha-beta-depleted transplantation in children. This clonotype showed up just a few times. Its antigen remains unknown. Overall study findings and caveats: T cells produced anew were the main source of T-cell counts and diversity one year after transplant. Reportedly, roughly two months post-transplant, alpha-beta T cells arose from several hundred expanded graft clones. Surviving recipient T cells and intrathymic progenitors accounted for some patients' high TCRbeta diversity at day 60.

This CDR3 is 14 amino acids long. Germline V CDR1 and CDR2: LNHDA, SQIVND (reference sequence). V dropped 5 bases and J dropped 5 bases, with 15 bases sitting between them. Molecular barcoding with unique molecular identifiers was used for the TCRbeta library. TCRdb re-called the PCR reads with MiXCR, one entry per CDR3 protein. The sample holds 600,000 to 700,000 distinct CDR3 sequences, roughly 13% seen once. The sequenced sample was PBMCs, obtained before TCRalphabeta/CD19-depleted stem cell transplant. This rearrangement joins TRBV19 to TRBJ2-5, with D unresolved. The source is a girl aged 2 to 10 with congenital amegakaryocytic thrombocytopenia, due to receive a stem cell transplant. CDR3 amino acids: CASSLSGQWETQYF. The CDR3 nucleotides read TGTGCCAGTAGTCTTTCCGGGCAATGGGAGACCCAGTACTTC.